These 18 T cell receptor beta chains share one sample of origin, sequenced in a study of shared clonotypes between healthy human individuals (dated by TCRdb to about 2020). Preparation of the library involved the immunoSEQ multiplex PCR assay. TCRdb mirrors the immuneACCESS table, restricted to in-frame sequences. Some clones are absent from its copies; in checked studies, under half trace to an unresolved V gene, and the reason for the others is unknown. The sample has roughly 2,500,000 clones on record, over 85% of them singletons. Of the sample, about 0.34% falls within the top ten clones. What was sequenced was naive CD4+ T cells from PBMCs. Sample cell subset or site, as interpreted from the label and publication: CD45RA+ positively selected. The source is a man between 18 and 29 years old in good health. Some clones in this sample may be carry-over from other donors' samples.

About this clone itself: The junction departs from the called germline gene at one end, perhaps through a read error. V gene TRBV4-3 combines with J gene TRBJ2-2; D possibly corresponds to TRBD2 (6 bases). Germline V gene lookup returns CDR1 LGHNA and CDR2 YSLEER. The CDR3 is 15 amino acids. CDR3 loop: CASRYGLANPGELFF. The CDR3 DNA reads TGCGCCAGCAGGTACGGCCTAGCGAACCCCGGGGAGCTGTTTTTT.

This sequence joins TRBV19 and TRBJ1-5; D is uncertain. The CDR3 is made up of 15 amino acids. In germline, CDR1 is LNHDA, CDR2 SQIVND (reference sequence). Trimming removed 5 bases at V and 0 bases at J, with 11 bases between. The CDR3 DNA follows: TGTGCCAGTAGTCCAACAGCTTATAGCAATCAGCCCCAGCATTTT. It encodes CASSPTAYSNQPQHF.

CDR3 bases: TGTGCCAGCAAGGGCAGTGGAGCGAACACCATATATTTT. As protein: CASKGSGANTIYF. This chain connects TRBV28 to TRBJ1-3; D unclear. Trimming stripped 7 bases from V and 7 bases from J, with 14 bases between. The germline CDR1 and CDR2 sequences are MDHEN and SYDVKM. This CDR3 comprises 13 residues.

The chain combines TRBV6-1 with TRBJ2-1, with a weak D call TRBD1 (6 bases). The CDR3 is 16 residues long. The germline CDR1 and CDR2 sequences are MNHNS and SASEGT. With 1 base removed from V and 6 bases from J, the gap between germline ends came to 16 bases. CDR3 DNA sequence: TGTGCCAGCAGTGAAGTTGTGGGTTTCAGGGGCAATGAGCAGTTCTTC. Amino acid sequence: CASSEVVGFRGNEQFF.

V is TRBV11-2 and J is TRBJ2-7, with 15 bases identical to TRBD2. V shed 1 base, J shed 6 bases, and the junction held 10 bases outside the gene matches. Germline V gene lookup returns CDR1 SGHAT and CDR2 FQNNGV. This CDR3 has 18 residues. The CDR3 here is CASSLAGTSGRIVGEQYF. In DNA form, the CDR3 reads TGTGCCAGCAGCTTAGCCGGGACTAGCGGGAGGATCGTAGGCGAGCAGTACTTC.

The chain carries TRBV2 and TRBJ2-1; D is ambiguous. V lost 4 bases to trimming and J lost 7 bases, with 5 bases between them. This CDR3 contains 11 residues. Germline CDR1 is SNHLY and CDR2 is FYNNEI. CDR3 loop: CASSADNEQFF. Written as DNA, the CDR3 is TGTGCCAGCAGTGCGGATAATGAGCAGTTCTTC.

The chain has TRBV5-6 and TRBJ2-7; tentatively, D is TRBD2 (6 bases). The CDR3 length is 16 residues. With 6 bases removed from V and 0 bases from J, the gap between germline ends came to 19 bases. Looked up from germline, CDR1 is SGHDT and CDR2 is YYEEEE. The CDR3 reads CASNSLTRRDSYEQYF. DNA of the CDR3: TGTGCCAGCAACTCCTTAACTCGGAGGGACTCCTACGAGCAGTACTTC.

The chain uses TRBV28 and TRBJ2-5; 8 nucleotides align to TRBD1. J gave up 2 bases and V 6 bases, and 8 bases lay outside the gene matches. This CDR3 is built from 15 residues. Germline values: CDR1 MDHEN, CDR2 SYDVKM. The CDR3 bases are TGTGCCAGCAGGGAGCAGGGGGCACAACAAGAGACCCAGTACTTC. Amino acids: CASREQGAQQETQYF.

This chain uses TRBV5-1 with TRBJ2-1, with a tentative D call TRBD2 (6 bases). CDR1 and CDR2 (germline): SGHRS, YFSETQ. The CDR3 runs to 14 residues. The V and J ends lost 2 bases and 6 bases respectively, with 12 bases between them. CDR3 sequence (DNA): TGCGCCAGCAGCTTTGGGGGGAATGGCAATGAGCAGTTCTTC. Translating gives CASSFGGNGNEQFF.

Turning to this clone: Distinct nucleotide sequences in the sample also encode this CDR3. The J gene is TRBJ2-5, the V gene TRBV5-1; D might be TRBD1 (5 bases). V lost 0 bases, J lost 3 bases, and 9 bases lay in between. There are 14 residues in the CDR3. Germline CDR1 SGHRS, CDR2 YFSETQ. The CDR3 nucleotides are TGCGCCAGCAGCTTGGGGACATCCAAAGAGACCCAGTACTTC. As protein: CASSLGTSKETQYF.

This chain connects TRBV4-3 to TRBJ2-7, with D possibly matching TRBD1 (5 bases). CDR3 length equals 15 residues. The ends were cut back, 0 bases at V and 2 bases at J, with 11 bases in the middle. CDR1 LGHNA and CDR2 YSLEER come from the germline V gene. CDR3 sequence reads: CASSQDLTGPYEQYF. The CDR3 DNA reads TGCGCCAGCAGCCAAGATCTAACAGGACCCTACGAGCAGTACTTC.

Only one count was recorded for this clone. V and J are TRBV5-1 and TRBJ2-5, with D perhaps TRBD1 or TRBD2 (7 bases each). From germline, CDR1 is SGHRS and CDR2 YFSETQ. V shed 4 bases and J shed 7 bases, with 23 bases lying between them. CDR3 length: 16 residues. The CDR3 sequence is CASSPQGGGLRGTQYF. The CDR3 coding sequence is TGCGCCAGCAGCCCGCAGGGAGGGGGCCTGCGGGGGACCCAGTACTTC.

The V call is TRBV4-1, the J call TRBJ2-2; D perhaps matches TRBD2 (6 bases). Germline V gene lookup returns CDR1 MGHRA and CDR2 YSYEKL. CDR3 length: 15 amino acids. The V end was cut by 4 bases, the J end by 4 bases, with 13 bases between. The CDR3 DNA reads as TGCGCCAGCAGCCCCGGGGGAGGAGGCACCGGGGAGCTGTTTTTT. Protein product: CASSPGGGGTGELFF.

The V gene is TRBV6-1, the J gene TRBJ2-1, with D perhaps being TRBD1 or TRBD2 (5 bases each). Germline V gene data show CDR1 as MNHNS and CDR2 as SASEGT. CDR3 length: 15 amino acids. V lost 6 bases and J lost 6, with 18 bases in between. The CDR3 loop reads CASSGTHGGSNEQFF. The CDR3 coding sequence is TGTGCCAGCAGCGGGACCCACGGTGGGAGCAATGAGCAGTTCTTC.

The CDR3, as DNA: TGTGCCAGCAGCTCTACAGGGGACACTGAAGCTTTCTTT. Translated, it gives CASSSTGDTEAFF. V and J are TRBV11-3 and TRBJ1-1; 7 nucleotides line up with TRBD1. This CDR3 is built from 13 residues. V shed 4 bases, J shed 3 bases, and the junction held 2 bases outside the gene matches. Germline V gene sequence: CDR1 SGHNT, CDR2 YENEEA.

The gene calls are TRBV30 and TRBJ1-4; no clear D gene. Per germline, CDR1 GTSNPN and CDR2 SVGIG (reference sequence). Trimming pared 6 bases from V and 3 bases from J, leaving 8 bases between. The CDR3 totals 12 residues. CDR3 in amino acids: CACAGANEKLFF. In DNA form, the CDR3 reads TGTGCCTGCGCGGGAGCTAATGAAAAACTGTTTTTT. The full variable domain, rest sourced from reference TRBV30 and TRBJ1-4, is SQTIHQWPATLVQPVGSPLSLECTVEGTSNPNLYWYRQAAGRGLQLLFYSVGIGQISSEVPQNLSASRPQDRQFILSSKKLLLSDSGFYLCACAGANEKLFFGSGTQLSVL.

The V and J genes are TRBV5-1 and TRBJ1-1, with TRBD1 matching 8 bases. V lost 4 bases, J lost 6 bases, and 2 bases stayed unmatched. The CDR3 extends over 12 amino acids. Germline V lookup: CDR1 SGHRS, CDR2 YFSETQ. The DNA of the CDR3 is TGCGCCAGCAGCCGGGACAGGTCTGAAGCTTTCTTT. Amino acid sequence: CASSRDRSEAFF.

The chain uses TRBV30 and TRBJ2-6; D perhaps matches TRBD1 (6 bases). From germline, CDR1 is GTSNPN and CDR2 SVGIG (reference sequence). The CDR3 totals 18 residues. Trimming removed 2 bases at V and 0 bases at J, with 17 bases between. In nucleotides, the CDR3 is TGTGCCTGGAGTATTACAAGGACAGCTCCCTCTGGGGCCAACGTCCTGACTTTC. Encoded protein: CAWSITRTAPSGANVLTF.